Listed below are T cell receptor beta chains from one sample, sequenced in a study of beta chain features in type 1 diabetes. Sequenced by immunoSEQ multiplex PCR; TCRdb stores in-frame clones only, minus some. The sample includes hundreds of thousands of clones, approximately 30% seen only once; the top ten take around 0.065%. Sequenced sample: naive CD4+ T cells from blood. Receptor source: a man between 18 and 29 years old in good health. The CDR3 runs from the conserved cysteine through the conserved F or W. D genes are given only for firm matches. A clone size is listed for some rows: how often the clone was seen (once, few, many), or a class if it is expanded.

d_gene | j_gene | v_gene | abundance | CDR3aa | CDR3nt
TRBD2 | TRBJ2-3 | TRBV5-1 | NA | CASSLSTSVYTDTQYF | TGCGCCAGCAGCTTGTCTACTAGCGTATACACAGATACGCAGTATTTT
NA | TRBJ2-5 | TRBV5-1 | NA | CASRGDSQETQYF | TGCGCCAGCAGAGGGGACTCCCAAGAGACCCAGTACTTC
TRBD2 | TRBJ2-7 | TRBV28 | NA | CASGLAGGIGYF | TGTGCCAGCGGACTAGCGGGAGGGATTGGGTACTTC
TRBD2 | TRBJ2-3 | TRBV15 | NA | CATTPRGSGTTDTQYF | TGTGCCACCACCCCTAGGGGTAGCGGGACCACAGATACGCAGTATTTT
NA | TRBJ2-1 | TRBV7-6 | NA | CASSSLVTNEQFF | TGTGCCAGCAGCTCGTTAGTTACCAATGAGCAGTTCTTC
NA | TRBJ2-2 | TRBV29-1 | few | CSAGDPTGELFF | TGCAGCGCTGGGGACCCCACCGGGGAGCTGTTTTTT
NA | TRBJ2-7 | TRBV30 | NA | CAWGLKTYEQYF | TGTGCCTGGGGACTAAAAACCTACGAGCAGTACTTC
NA | TRBJ2-3 | TRBV9 | few | CASSPTGGSTQYF | TGTGCCAGCAGCCCTACAGGAGGTAGCACGCAGTATTTT
NA | TRBJ1-4 | TRBV7-9 | NA | CASSYGQGESEKLFF | TGTGCCAGCAGCTACGGGCAGGGCGAGAGTGAAAAACTGTTTTTT
NA | TRBJ2-5 | TRBV27 | few | CASSTQGREETQYF | TGTGCCAGCAGTACCCAGGGTCGGGAAGAGACCCAGTACTTC
NA | TRBJ2-1 | TRBV28 | few | CASSLVRFDEQFF | TGTGCCAGCAGTTTAGTTCGGTTCGATGAGCAGTTCTTC
TRBD2 | TRBJ2-1 | TRBV30 | few | CAWSQSGTYNEQFF | TGTGCCTGGAGTCAAAGCGGGACCTACAATGAGCAGTTCTTC
TRBD2 | TRBJ2-3 | TRBV10-3 | NA | CAIRGTSGFTDTQYF | TGTGCCATCAGGGGGACTAGCGGATTTACAGATACGCAGTATTTT
TRBD2 | TRBJ2-1 | TRBV9 | NA | CASSVEASGRASEQFF | TGTGCCAGCAGCGTAGAGGCTAGCGGGAGGGCCTCTGAGCAGTTCTTC
NA | TRBJ2-3 | TRBV6-5 | NA | CASRRGDYFTDTQYF | TGTGCCAGCCGAAGAGGAGATTATTTCACAGATACGCAGTATTTT
TRBD2 | TRBJ2-1 | TRBV4-2 | NA | CASSQTHLADNEQFF | TGTGCCAGCAGCCAGACACACCTAGCGGACAATGAGCAGTTCTTC
NA | TRBJ2-1 | TRBV10-3 | few | CAISDRDRVNEQFF | TGTGCCATCAGTGACCGGGACCGCGTCAATGAGCAGTTCTTC
NA | TRBJ2-7 | TRBV11-1 | NA | CASSTGPSYEQYF | TGTGCCAGCAGCACCGGGCCCTCCTACGAGCAGTACTTC
NA | TRBJ2-7 | TRBV7-9 | NA | CASSLVQGPYEQYF | TGTGCCAGCAGCTTAGTACAGGGACCGTACGAGCAGTACTTC
TRBD2 | TRBJ2-1 | TRBV7-3 | NA | CASSPGSGRADNEQFF | TGTGCCAGCAGCCCCGGTTCCGGGAGGGCCGACAATGAGCAGTTCTTC
TRBD1 | TRBJ2-1 | TRBV30 | NA | CAWRGDRSYNEQFF | TGTGCCTGGAGGGGGGACAGGAGTTACAATGAGCAGTTCTTC
NA | TRBJ1-2 | TRBV28 | NA | CASSSRPWTDNGYTF | TGTGCCAGCAGTTCACGTCCTTGGACAGATAATGGCTACACCTTC
NA | TRBJ2-7 | TRBV29-1 | NA | CSASPVGGWDEQYF | TGCAGCGCAAGTCCCGTTGGAGGGTGGGACGAGCAGTACTTC
TRBD2 | TRBJ2-1 | TRBV11-2 | NA | CASSLGLAGGPSTWQFF | TGTGCCAGCAGCTTAGGATTAGCGGGAGGGCCGAGCACATGGCAGTTCTTC
NA | TRBJ1-2 | TRBV10-3 | few | CAIGDGTNYGYTF | TGTGCCATCGGGGACGGCACTAACTATGGCTACACCTTC
NA | TRBJ2-3 | TRBV28 | NA | CASSLVLASTDTQYF | TGTGCCAGCAGTTTAGTGCTAGCTAGCACAGATACGCAGTATTTT
NA | TRBJ2-4 | TRBV5-4 | NA | CASSRTGSKNIQYF | TGTGCCAGCAGCCGGACGGGATCAAAAAACATTCAGTACTTC
NA | TRBJ2-7 | TRBV23-1 | NA | CASSQSIGRRVYEQYF | TGCGCCAGCAGTCAATCGATCGGCAGGAGGGTCTACGAGCAGTACTTC
NA | TRBJ1-4 | TRBV25-1 | once | CASSELGGPNEKLFF | TGTGCCAGCAGTGAATTGGGTGGCCCTAATGAAAAACTGTTTTTT
TRBD1 | TRBJ1-5 | TRBV15 | few | CATSRDMDRGLLSNQPQHF | TGTGCCACCAGCAGAGATATGGACAGGGGGCTTCTCAGCAATCAGCCCCAGCATTTT
NA | TRBJ2-1 | TRBV5-1 | NA | CASSHYELISYNEQFF | TGCGCCAGCAGCCACTACGAGCTTATCTCCTACAATGAGCAGTTCTTC
TRBD1 | TRBJ1-1 | TRBV7-2 | NA | CASSLARQGITEAFF | TGTGCCAGCAGCTTAGCGAGACAGGGAATCACTGAAGCTTTCTTT
TRBD1 | TRBJ2-7 | TRBV9 | NA | CASSVASGQLSEQYF | TGTGCCAGCAGCGTCGCCTCGGGACAGCTGAGCGAGCAGTACTTC
NA | TRBJ2-1 | TRBV2 | once | CASSEGVYNEQFF | TGTGCCAGCAGTGAGGGGGTATACAATGAGCAGTTCTTC
NA | TRBJ1-4 | TRBV29-1 | NA | CSVEFDLKLFF | TGCAGCGTTGAATTTGACTTAAAACTGTTTTTT
NA | TRBJ1-2 | TRBV29-1 | NA | CSVYPVGAGGYTF | TGCAGCGTCTACCCAGTAGGGGCTGGGGGCTACACCTTC
NA | TRBJ1-1 | TRBV30 | NA | CAWSVSRAIPSNTEAFF | TGTGCCTGGAGTGTAAGCAGGGCCATTCCGTCAAACACTGAAGCTTTCTTT
NA | TRBJ2-3 | TRBV7-2 | few | CASRPYATDTQYF | TGTGCCAGCAGGCCCTATGCCACAGATACGCAGTATTTT
TRBD1 | TRBJ2-5 | TRBV9 | few | CASSVRGQGWLEETQYF | TGTGCCAGCAGCGTGAGGGGACAGGGGTGGTTGGAGGAGACCCAGTACTTC
NA | TRBJ1-1 | TRBV11-2 | few | CASSLRGNTEAFF | TGTGCCAGCAGCTTAAGAGGGAATACTGAAGCTTTCTTT
NA | TRBJ2-1 | TRBV2 | few | CASSELTRSYNEQFF | TGTGCCAGCAGTGAATTGACTAGATCCTACAATGAGCAGTTCTTC
NA | TRBJ2-1 | TRBV6-5 | few | CASSYSPNNEQFF | TGTGCCAGCAGTTACTCCCCTAACAATGAGCAGTTCTTC
NA | TRBJ2-7 | TRBV29-1 | few | CSVGSYEQYF | TGCAGCGTGGGCTCCTACGAGCAGTACTTC
NA | TRBJ2-3 | TRBV7-8 | NA | CAIADLAGTDTQYF | TGTGCCATAGCTGACTTAGCGGGCACAGATACGCAGTATTTT
NA | TRBJ2-1 | TRBV21-1 | NA | CASSSSGRAYNEQFF | TGTGCCAGCAGTTCTAGCGGGAGGGCCTACAATGAGCAGTTCTTC
NA | TRBJ2-7 | TRBV29-1 | once | CSVDGSGYEQYF | TGCAGCGTTGACGGGTCGGGCTACGAGCAGTACTTC
NA | TRBJ2-3 | TRBV7-2 | few | CASSLVETQYF | TGTGCCAGCAGCTTGGTGGAGACGCAGTATTTT
TRBD2 | TRBJ2-7 | TRBV6-1 | NA | CASSGTGLALHEQYF | TGTGCCAGCAGTGGGACGGGACTAGCGCTCCACGAGCAGTACTTC